One sample yielded the 26 T cell receptor beta chains listed below, sequenced in a study of blood T cells in healthy people across ages. A second PCR of roughly 7 to 11 cycles used a sample-barcoded 5' primer and a J-beta primer mix. TCRdb independently ran MiXCR on the 5' RACE reads; one entry per CDR3 protein. This table holds about a million distinct CDR3 sequences, 45% to 60% found once. The specimen was blood. All receptors come from a woman aged 55-69 years in good health.

The chain links TRBV5-1 to TRBJ2-5; 7 nucleotides match TRBD1. Germline V gene data show CDR1 as SGHRS and CDR2 as YFSETQ. Trimming took 3 bases from V and 5 from J; bases not matched to a gene: 10. This CDR3 is built from 15 residues. In DNA form, the CDR3 reads TGCGCCAGCAGCTCCCAACACAGGGGTCGGGAGACCCAGTACTTC. Protein: CASSSQHRGRETQYF.

On this clonotype: This clone may be a read error of a much larger clone one base away. The chain recombines TRBV5-5 with TRBJ2-7; no clear D. Per germline, CDR1 SGHKS and CDR2 YYEKEE (reference sequence). The CDR3 extends over 14 amino acids. The V end lost 0 bases, the J end lost 3 bases, and 10 bases lay between the germline ends. The CDR3 loop is CASSLEWQNYEQYF. The CDR3 nucleotides read TGTGCCAGCAGCTTGGAGTGGCAAAACTACGAGCAGTACTTC. Full variable domain (outside the CDR3, taken from reference TRBV5-5 and TRBJ2-7): DAGVTQSPTHLIKTRGQQVTLRCSPISGHKSVSWYQQVLGQGPQFIFQYYEKEERGRGNFPDRFSARQFPNYSSELNVNALLLGDSALYLCASSLEWQNYEQYFGPGTRLTVT.

The V gene is TRBV20-1, the J gene TRBJ1-6, with D possibly TRBD1 on 6 matching bases. The ends were cut back, 0 bases at V and 13 bases at J, with 13 bases in the middle. The CDR3 runs to 13 residues. Germline loops: CDR1 DFQATT, CDR2 SNEGSKA (reference sequence). DNA for the CDR3: TGCAGTGCTAGAGACTACAGGGAATCCCCCCTCCACTTT. This codes for CSARDYRESPLHF.

This clonotype showed up just a few times. V usage is TRBV12-3 or TRBV12-4 and J usage is TRBJ2-3, with 7 bases that match TRBD2. V was pared by 3 bases and J by 1 base, with 4 bases of the junction left unmatched. This CDR3 contains 15 residues. Here the CDR3 reads CASSFGGRGTDTQYF. The DNA of the CDR3 is TGTGCCAGCAGTTTTGGTGGGAGGGGCACAGATACGCAGTATTTT.

The chain carries TRBV27 and TRBJ2-1; D gene ambiguous. Germline loops: CDR1 MNHEY, CDR2 SMNVEV (reference sequence). V lost 8 bases and J 0 bases, leaving 20 bases between the germline ends. The CDR3 runs to 17 residues. The CDR3 protein is CASSEVVSVNSYNEQFF. CDR3 DNA: TGTGCCAGCTCGGAAGTGGTATCTGTTAACTCCTACAATGAGCAGTTCTTC.

The chain is built from TRBV6-2 or TRBV6-3 and TRBJ2-7; D remains ambiguous. The end of the DNA is better explained by TRBJ2-5, so the J call may be wrong. Per the germline V gene, CDR1 is MNHEY and CDR2 is SVGEGT. The CDR3 spans 13 residues. The DNA of the CDR3 is TGTGCCAGCAGTTATGGTGAAGGTGGGACCCAGTACTTC. This sequence encodes CASSYGEGGTQYF.

The J gene is TRBJ2-4, the V gene TRBV11-2; perhaps TRBD1 as D (6 bases). The J call is in doubt because the DNA end fits TRBJ2-7 better. The CDR3 has 14 residues. In germline, CDR1 is SGHAT, CDR2 FQNNGV. For the CDR3, the DNA is TGTGCCAGCAGCTTAGCGGACAGTAAATACGAGCAGTACTTC. Translated: CASSLADSKYEQYF.

As regards this clonotype: A far larger clone differs by one base, so this is likely a read error. The J gene is TRBJ2-7, the V gene TRBV6-2 or TRBV6-3, with 11 bases lining up with TRBD2. The CDR3 contains 14 residues. With 7 bases clipped from V and 3 bases from J, the junction kept 5 bases outside the gene matches. Germline V CDR1 and CDR2: MNHEY, SVGEGT. The CDR3 spells CASNPGTSGYEQYF. The CDR3 coding sequence is TGTGCCAGCAATCCCGGGACTAGCGGCTACGAGCAGTACTTC.

Concerning this clonotype itself: A read error may explain this, as a much larger clone is one base away. The chain carries TRBV7-9 and TRBJ2-3, with no clear D. Germline CDR1 SEHNR, CDR2 FQNEAQ (reference sequence). CDR3 length equals 13 residues. The CDR3 region is CASSLESIDTQYF. CDR3 DNA: TGTGCCAGCAGCTTGGAGAGCATAGATACGCAGTATTTT.

The chain couples TRBV9 to TRBJ2-7; tentative D call: TRBD1 (7 bases). The J call may be faulty, since TRBJ2-5 better matches the DNA end. The CDR3 runs to 15 residues. Germline V gives CDR1 SGDLS, CDR2 YYNGEE. The CDR3 sequence: CASSLGGTEIETQYF. For the CDR3, the DNA is TGTGCCAGCAGCCTCGGAGGGACAGAAATAGAGACCCAGTACTTC.

The chain recombines TRBV11-1 with TRBJ1-1; D not resolved. There are 16 residues in the CDR3. Germline CDR1 and CDR2: SGHAT and FQDESV (reference sequence). The V and J ends lost 4 bases and 4 bases respectively, with 19 bases between them. The CDR3 sequence: CASSYEAGLASTEAFF. The CDR3 DNA reads TGTGCCAGCAGCTACGAGGCGGGTCTTGCGAGCACTGAAGCTTTCTTT.

The CDR3 sequence is CASSPEVGGYEQYF. DNA of the CDR3: TGTGCCAGCAGCCCCGAGGTTGGCGGCTACGAGCAGTACTTC. V is TRBV7-8 and J is TRBJ2-7; D unclear. Germline V gene lookup returns CDR1 SGHVS and CDR2 FQNEAQ. V lost 5 bases, J lost 3 bases, and 14 bases lay in between. The CDR3 spans 14 residues.

The V gene is TRBV6-5, the J gene TRBJ2-3; TRBD2 is a possible D gene (5 bases). V lost 8 bases, J lost 2 bases, and 20 bases lay in between. There are 16 residues in the CDR3. Germline V gives CDR1 MNHEY, CDR2 SVGAGI. CDR3 residues: CASAREGYKFTDTQYF. The CDR3 DNA reads TGTGCCAGCGCCCGGGAAGGTTACAAATTCACAGATACGCAGTATTTT.

The chain carries TRBV7-2 and TRBJ2-7, with 9 bases lining up with TRBD2. Germline-derived CDR1 and CDR2 are SGHTA and FQGNSA. The junction had 6 bases not matched to a gene; V was cut back by 1 base and J by 5 bases. This CDR3 is built from 15 residues. The CDR3 spells CASSLVGLAMDEQYF. The DNA for the CDR3 is TGTGCCAGCAGCTTAGTGGGACTAGCAATGGACGAGCAGTACTTC.

In its sample, this clonotype was seen many times. V gene TRBV4-3 combines with J gene TRBJ2-7, with D maybe TRBD1 (5 bases). This CDR3 has 16 amino acids. Germline loops: CDR1 LGHNA, CDR2 YSLEER. Trimming took off 4 bases at V and 0 bases at J, with 16 bases between the two ends. The CDR3 reads CASSLVRGSSSYEQYF. Written as DNA, the CDR3 is TGCGCCAGCAGCCTGGTTAGGGGTTCGAGCTCCTACGAGCAGTACTTC.

J is TRBJ2-1 and V is TRBV20-1, with D possibly TRBD2 on 6 matching bases. The CDR3 runs to 17 residues. The germline V gene encodes CDR1 DFQATT and CDR2 SNEGSKA (reference sequence). V dropped 0 bases and J dropped 0 bases, with 15 bases sitting between them. This chain's CDR3 is CSARDVGGTYSYNEQFF. CDR3 DNA sequence: TGCAGTGCTAGAGATGTGGGAGGAACCTACTCCTACAATGAGCAGTTCTTC.

This clonotype was counted a few times. This chain links TRBV25-1 with TRBJ2-5; 13 nucleotides agree with TRBD2. The CDR3 totals 17 residues. CDR1 and CDR2 (germline): MGHDK, SYGVNS. V lost 6 bases to trimming and J lost 2 bases; unmatched junction nucleotides: 9. The CDR3 loop reads CASRRTSGRVGQETQYF. The CDR3 DNA sequence: TGTGCCAGCAGGAGGACTAGCGGGAGAGTAGGGCAAGAGACCCAGTACTTC.

DNA of the CDR3: TGTGCCAGCAGCTTGCCAGGGGTGGGCTATGGCTACACCTTC. Translated: CASSLPGVGYGYTF. The chain employs TRBV7-9 and TRBJ1-2; D is perhaps TRBD1 (6 bases). The ends were cut back, 3 bases at V and 4 bases at J, with 12 bases in the middle. The CDR3 spans 14 residues. Germline loops: CDR1 SEHNR, CDR2 FQNEAQ (reference sequence).

V is TRBV20-1 and J is TRBJ2-4, with D perhaps TRBD2 (6 bases). V lost 1 base to trimming and J lost 13 bases, with 14 bases between them. CDR3 size: 12 residues. Germline lookup yields CDR1 DFQATT and CDR2 SNEGSKA (reference sequence). This CDR3 reads CSARAGAGEQYF. For the CDR3, the DNA is TGCAGTGCTAGAGCGGGAGCTGGTGAGCAGTACTTC.

Here the CDR3 reads CASKGSVDEQFF. CDR3 nucleotides: TGTGCCAGCAAGGGTTCCGTAGATGAGCAGTTCTTC. The J gene is TRBJ2-1, the V gene TRBV6-6; D remains unclear. Trimming took off 7 bases at V and 8 bases at J, with 12 bases between the two ends. The CDR3 runs to 12 residues. Germline V CDR1 and CDR2: MNHNY, SVGAGI (reference sequence).

The V and J genes are TRBV5-1 and TRBJ2-7; 7 positions match TRBD1. Per the germline V gene, CDR1 is SGHRS and CDR2 is YFSETQ. Trimming cost V 3 bases and J 5 bases; bases outside gene matches: 8. The CDR3 loop spans 14 amino acids. CDR3 loop: CASSSKQGTHEQYF. CDR3 sequence (DNA): TGCGCCAGCAGCTCCAAACAGGGGACCCACGAGCAGTACTTC. The entire variable domain, with the rest obtained from reference TRBV5-1 and TRBJ2-7, is as follows: KAGVTQTPRYLIKTRGQQVTLSCSPISGHRSVSWYQQTPGQGLQFLFEYFSETQRNKGNFPGRFSGRQFSNSRSEMNVSTLELGDSALYLCASSSKQGTHEQYFGPGTRLTVT.

This clonotype was observed once. V gene TRBV7-2 combines with J gene TRBJ2-1; the match to TRBD2 covers 9 bases. The V and J ends lost 2 bases and 6 bases, in that order; junction bases with no gene match: 8. The CDR3 loop spans 16 amino acids. CDR1 and CDR2 (germline): SGHTA, FQGNSA. CDR3 sequence: CASSLYSAGGRNEQFF. CDR3 in DNA: TGTGCCAGCAGCTTATATAGCGCGGGAGGGCGCAATGAGCAGTTCTTC. The variable domain in full, completed from reference TRBV7-2 and TRBJ2-1, reads GAGVSQSPSNKVTEKGKDVELRCDPISGHTALYWYRQSLGQGLEFLIYFQGNSAPDKSGLPSDRFSAERTGGSVSTLTIQRTQQEDSAVYLCASSLYSAGGRNEQFFGPGTRLTVL.

The chain joins TRBV28 to TRBJ2-2; D remains ambiguous. The germline V gene has CDR1 MDHEN and CDR2 SYDVKM. The V end was cut by 3 bases, the J end by 1 base, with 6 bases between. This CDR3 has 14 residues. CDR3 nucleotides: TGTGCCAGCAGTTTTTTACTGAACACCGGGGAGCTGTTTTTT. Translating gives CASSFLLNTGELFF.

The chain couples TRBV20-1 to TRBJ2-4; D is undetermined. The J call may be wrong; the DNA end is better matched by TRBJ2-7. This CDR3 spans 14 amino acids. In germline, CDR1 is DFQATT, CDR2 SNEGSKA (reference sequence). The CDR3 region is CSARGPRPSYEQYF. Written as DNA, the CDR3 is TGCAGTGCTAGAGGCCCACGGCCCTCCTACGAGCAGTACTTC.

The chain uses TRBV25-1 and TRBJ1-2; D is uncertain. V lost 3 bases and J lost 7, with 12 bases in between. This CDR3 has 13 amino acids. The germline CDR1 and CDR2 sequences are MGHDK and SYGVNS. The DNA of the CDR3 is TGTGCCAGCAGTGATCGTATCGCCGGTGGCTACACCTTC. Amino acid sequence: CASSDRIAGGYTF.

The chain employs TRBV12-3 or TRBV12-4 and TRBJ1-2; a weak D match, TRBD1 (6 bases). CDR3 length equals 15 residues. Trimming removed 4 bases at V and 4 bases at J, with 16 bases between. The CDR3 loop reads CASSSGTSGGYGYTF. The CDR3, as DNA: TGTGCCAGCAGTTCAGGGACATCAGGTGGCTATGGCTACACCTTC.